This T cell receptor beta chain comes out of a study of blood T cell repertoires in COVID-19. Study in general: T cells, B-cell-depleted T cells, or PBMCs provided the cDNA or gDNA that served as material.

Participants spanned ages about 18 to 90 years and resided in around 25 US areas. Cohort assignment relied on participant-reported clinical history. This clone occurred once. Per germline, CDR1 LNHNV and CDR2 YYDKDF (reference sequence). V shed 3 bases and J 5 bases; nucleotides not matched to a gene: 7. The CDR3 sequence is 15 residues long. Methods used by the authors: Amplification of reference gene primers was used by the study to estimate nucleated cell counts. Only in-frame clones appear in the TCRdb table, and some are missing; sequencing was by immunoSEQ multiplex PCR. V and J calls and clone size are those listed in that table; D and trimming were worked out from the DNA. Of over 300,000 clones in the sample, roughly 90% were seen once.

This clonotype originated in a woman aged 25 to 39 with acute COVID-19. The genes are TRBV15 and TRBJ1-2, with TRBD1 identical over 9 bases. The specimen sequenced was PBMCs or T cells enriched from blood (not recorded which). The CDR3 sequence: CATSRGDREGYGYTF. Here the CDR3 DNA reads TGTGCCACCAGCAGGGGGGACAGGGAGGGGTATGGCTACACCTTC.